The 18 T cell receptor beta chains presented below share a single source sample, sequenced in a study of T cells in Graves' hyperthyroidism and ophthalmopathy. Using RNA transcripts as the source, TCR beta CDR3 regions were amplified. First-round RT-PCR of the TCR CDR3 relied on the HTBI primer set. Each CDR3 protein gets one entry after TCRdb re-called the multiplex PCR reads with MiXCR. The table shows 550,000 to 600,000 distinct CDR3 sequences, with over 15% occurring only once. What was sequenced was blood. These receptor sequences come from a woman between 18 and 30 years old with Graves' hyperthyroidism.

This clonotype was recorded many times. This chain uses TRBV9 with TRBJ2-1, with 9 nucleotides matching TRBD1. The CDR3 covers 16 residues. Germline V gene data show CDR1 as SGDLS and CDR2 as YYNGEE. V dropped 2 bases and J dropped 4; count of bases not matched to a gene: 7. Here the CDR3 DNA reads TGTGCCAGCAGCGTCACGCACGGGACAGGGTACAATGAGCAGTTCTTC. This gives the protein CASSVTHGTGYNEQFF.

The chain links TRBV12-3 or TRBV12-4 to TRBJ2-3; D gene uncertain. This CDR3 has 14 residues. V shed 6 bases and J shed 9 bases, with 19 bases lying between them. CDR3 residues: CASSPPSSRNTQYF. CDR3 sequence (DNA): TGTGCCAGCAGCCCACCGTCCTCTAGAAACACGCAGTATTTT.

This clonotype was seen repeatedly, ten times or more. This CDR3 is CASSLGGVGIQYF. The CDR3 nucleotides read TGTGCCAGCAGTTTAGGGGGGGTCGGCATTCAGTACTTC. This rearrangement joins TRBV12-3 or TRBV12-4 to TRBJ2-4; D is perhaps TRBD2 (6 bases). Trimming cost V 1 base and J 9 bases, with 10 bases left between them. This CDR3 has 13 amino acids.

This clonotype showed up many times. The chain combines TRBV11-2 with TRBJ2-6, with D tentatively TRBD2 (5 bases). The germline V and J ends were trimmed by 3 bases and 9 bases, with 18 bases remaining between them. CDR1 SGHAT and CDR2 FQNNGV come from the germline V gene. The CDR3 length is 16 residues. The CDR3 DNA sequence: TGTGCCAGCAGCTTGAGTCGCGGGCGGCAGCACAACGTCCTGACTTTC. It yields the protein CASSLSRGRQHNVLTF.

This clonotype showed up many times. The genes are TRBV2 and TRBJ2-2; D gene uncertain. Trimming took 1 base from V and 4 from J, leaving 4 bases between them. The CDR3 is made up of 13 amino acids. CDR1 and CDR2 from the germline V gene are SNHLY and FYNNEI. CDR3 nucleotides: TGTGCCAGCAGTGAAGAGGTCACCGGGGAGCTGTTTTTT. Its protein is CASSEEVTGELFF. Supplemented by reference TRBV2 and TRBJ2-2, the full variable domain reads EPEVTQTPSHQVTQMGQEVILRCVPISNHLYFYWYRQILGQKVEFLVSFYNNEISEKSEIFDDQFSVERPDGSNFTLKIRSTKLEDSAMYFCASSEEVTGELFFGEGSRLTVL.

The CDR3 loop reads CASRSQGWEQFF. The CDR3 DNA follows: TGTGCCAGCAGAAGTCAGGGTTGGGAGCAGTTCTTC. J is TRBJ2-1 and V is TRBV2; the D gene is possibly TRBD1 (5 bases). This CDR3 has 12 amino acids. The V gene lost 6 bases and the J gene lost 10 bases, with 13 bases spanning the gap. The germline V gene has CDR1 SNHLY and CDR2 FYNNEI.

This clonotype has at least ten counts. The chain carries TRBV20-1 and TRBJ2-5; D uncertain. V gave up 4 bases and J gave up 3 bases, with 15 bases separating them. CDR3 length: 14 residues. Looked up from germline, CDR1 is DFQATT and CDR2 is SNEGSKA (reference sequence). This CDR3 is CSAIRNADKETQYF. CDR3 DNA: TGCAGTGCTATCAGAAACGCCGATAAAGAGACCCAGTACTTC.

This clonotype was seen more than once but under ten times. The rearrangement uses TRBV2 and TRBJ2-2; TRBD1 agrees at 12 bases. Germline V gives CDR1 SNHLY, CDR2 FYNNEI. Germline trimming cut 3 bases from V and 6 bases from J; bases unmatched to any gene: 26. CDR3 length equals 23 residues. The CDR3 coding sequence is TGTGCCAGCAGTGAGTGGGTTGTAAGACCCCCGGGACAGGGGGCGCGGAGTTCCGGGGAGCTGTTTTTT. Translating gives CASSEWVVRPPGQGARSSGELFF. Complete variable domain (other parts from reference TRBV2 and TRBJ2-2): EPEVTQTPSHQVTQMGQEVILRCVPISNHLYFYWYRQILGQKVEFLVSFYNNEISEKSEIFDDQFSVERPDGSNFTLKIRSTKLEDSAMYFCASSEWVVRPPGQGARSSGELFFGEGSRLTVL.

The J gene is TRBJ2-7, the V gene TRBV28; maybe TRBD2 (7 bases). CDR3 length: 15 residues. The V gene's germline CDR1 is MDHEN and CDR2 SYDVKM. V lost 5 bases, J lost 3 bases, and 17 bases lay in between. As DNA, the CDR3 is TGTGCCAGCAGTCGGCCGGGGGGCGGAAGCTACGAGCAGTACTTC. Translated, it gives CASSRPGGGSYEQYF. The variable domain in full, with the rest retrieved from reference TRBV28 and TRBJ2-7, is DVKVTQSSRYLVKRTGEKVFLECVQDMDHENMFWYRQDPGLGLRLIYFSYDVKMKEKGDIPEGYSVSREKKERFSLILESASTNQTSMYLCASSRPGGGSYEQYFGPGTRLTVT.

The chain joins TRBV29-1 to TRBJ1-2, with 11 positions matching TRBD1. The CDR3 sequence is 14 residues long. Germline V gene data show CDR1 as SQVTM and CDR2 as ANQGSEA. With V trimmed by 4 bases and J by 6 bases, 7 bases remained unmatched. The CDR3 spells CSVGTGGFLDGYTF. CDR3 DNA: TGCAGCGTTGGGACAGGGGGCTTTCTTGATGGCTACACCTTC. The complete variable domain, with remaining parts taken from reference TRBV29-1 and TRBJ1-2, reads SAVISQKPSRDICQRGTSLTIQCQVDSQVTMMFWYRQQPGQSLTLIATANQGSEATYESGFVIDKFPISRPNLTFSTLTVSNMSPEDSSIYLCSVGTGGFLDGYTFGSGTRLTVV.

This clonotype was observed many times. The chain employs TRBV6-1 and TRBJ2-7; no reliable D call. The germline V gene has CDR1 MNHNS and CDR2 SASEGT. The V end lost 6 bases, the J end lost 0 bases, and 6 bases lay between the germline ends. This CDR3 has 12 residues. CDR3 amino acids: CASSQSSYEQYF. The CDR3 DNA reads as TGTGCCAGCAGCCAAAGCTCCTACGAGCAGTACTTC.

This clonotype was counted at least ten times. J is TRBJ2-7 and V is TRBV9; 8 nucleotides line up with TRBD1. Germline-derived CDR1 and CDR2 are SGDLS and YYNGEE. This CDR3 comprises 14 residues. The V gene end was trimmed by 4 bases and the J gene end by 6 bases; junction bases not matched to a gene: 9. CDR3 residues: CASSSRTGTSEQYF. The CDR3 nucleotides read TGTGCCAGCAGCTCCAGGACAGGGACCAGCGAGCAGTACTTC.

The rearrangement links TRBV20-1 to TRBJ2-5; the match to TRBD1 covers 11 bases. The CDR3 consists of 14 residues. Germline CDR1 reads DFQATT; CDR2 reads SNEGSKA (reference sequence). Germline trimming cut 3 bases from V and 4 bases from J; bases unmatched to any gene: 4. The CDR3 region is CSASGQGAVETQYF. The CDR3 region has the DNA TGCAGTGCTAGCGGACAGGGGGCTGTAGAGACCCAGTACTTC.

This chain uses TRBV25-1 with TRBJ2-7; tentatively, D is TRBD2 (6 bases). This CDR3 region has 14 residues. V was clipped by 2 bases and J by 6 bases, with 14 bases between them. CDR1 is MGHDK and CDR2 is SYGVNS in the germline V gene. The CDR3 nucleotides read TGTGCCAGCAGTGAACTCGGGGGTTGGGGCGAGCAGTACTTC. This translates into CASSELGGWGEQYF.

CDR3 amino acids: CASARGAEAFF. The CDR3 nucleotides are TGTGCCAGCGCGAGGGGGGCTGAAGCTTTCTTT. The chain carries TRBV11-2 and TRBJ1-1, with D maybe TRBD1 (6 bases). The germline CDR1 and CDR2 sequences are SGHAT and FQNNGV. CDR3 length: 11 amino acids. V was trimmed by 8 bases and J by 6 bases, leaving 10 bases between them. Looking up the rest from reference TRBV11-2 and TRBJ1-1 gives the full variable domain: EAGVAQSPRYKIIEKRQSVAFWCNPISGHATLYWYQQILGQGPKLLIQFQNNGVVDDSQLPKDRFSAERLKGVDSTLKIQPAKLEDSAVYLCASARGAEAFFGQGTRLTVV.

The gene calls are TRBV9 and TRBJ2-3; 10 bases line up with TRBD1. Per germline, CDR1 SGDLS and CDR2 YYNGEE. The junction had 7 bases not matched to a gene; V was cut back by 3 bases and J by 0 bases. The CDR3 runs 17 residues. CDR3: CASSERGTGESTDTQYF. The CDR3 DNA reads TGTGCCAGCAGCGAAAGAGGGACAGGGGAAAGCACAGATACGCAGTATTTT. Full variable domain (missing parts from reference TRBV9 and TRBJ2-3): DSGVTQTPKHLITATGQRVTLRCSPRSGDLSVYWYQQSLDQGLQFLIQYYNGEERAKGNILERFSAQQFPDLHSELNLSSLELGDSALYFCASSERGTGESTDTQYFGPGTRLTVL.

The chain joins TRBV24-1 to TRBJ2-1, with 13 positions matching TRBD2. The CDR3 runs 17 residues. The ends lost 3 bases at V and 7 bases at J; junction bases unmatched: 8. Germline V gene lookup returns CDR1 KGHDR and CDR2 SFDVKD. The CDR3 coding sequence is TGTGCCACCAGTGATATGCGGACTAGCGGGAGCTGGAATGAGCAGTTCTTC. It specifies CATSDMRTSGSWNEQFF.

The sample holds many counts of this clonotype. V and J are TRBV7-6 and TRBJ2-5; 11 bases fit TRBD2. Trimming at V came to 4 bases and at J to 4 bases, leaving 8 bases not matched to a gene. CDR3 length equals 16 residues. CDR1 and CDR2 from the germline V gene are SGHVS and FNYEAQ. CDR3 region: CASSYLLAGAGETQYF. The DNA of the CDR3 is TGTGCCAGCAGCTACCTACTAGCGGGAGCCGGAGAGACCCAGTACTTC.